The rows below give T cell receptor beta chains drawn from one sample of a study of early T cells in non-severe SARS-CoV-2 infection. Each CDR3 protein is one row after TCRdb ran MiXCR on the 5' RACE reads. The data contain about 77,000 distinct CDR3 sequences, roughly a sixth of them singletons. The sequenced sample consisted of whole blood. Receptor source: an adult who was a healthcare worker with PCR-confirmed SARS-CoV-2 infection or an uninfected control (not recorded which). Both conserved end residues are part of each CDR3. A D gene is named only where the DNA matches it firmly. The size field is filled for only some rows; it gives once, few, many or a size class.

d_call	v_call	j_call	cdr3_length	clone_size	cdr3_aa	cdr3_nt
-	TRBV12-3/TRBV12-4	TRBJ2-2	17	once	CASSLVHGGEVAGELFF	TGTGCCAGCAGTTTAGTACACGGGGGAGAAGTGGCCGGGGAGCTGTTTTTT
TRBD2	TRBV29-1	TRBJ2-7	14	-	CSVAGGAGQNEQYF	TGCAGCGTTGCGGGGGGGGCAGGGCAGAACGAGCAGTACTTC
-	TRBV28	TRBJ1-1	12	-	CASSEVSTEAFF	TGTGCCAGCAGCGAAGTTAGCACTGAAGCTTTCTTT
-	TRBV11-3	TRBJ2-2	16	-	CASSSVTWANTGELFF	TGTGCCAGCAGCTCCGTGACATGGGCGAACACCGGGGAGCTGTTTTTT
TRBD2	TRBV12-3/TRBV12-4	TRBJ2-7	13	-	CASSTITGGEQYF	TGTGCCAGCAGCACCATAACGGGGGGCGAGCAGTACTTC
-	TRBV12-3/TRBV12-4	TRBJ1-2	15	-	CASSYEPGLNYGYTF	TGTGCCAGCTCCTACGAACCGGGACTCAACTATGGCTACACCTTC
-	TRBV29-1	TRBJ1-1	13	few	CSAETGMNTEAFF	TGCAGCGCCGAAACAGGGATGAACACTGAAGCTTTCTTT
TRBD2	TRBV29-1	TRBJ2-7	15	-	CSVEDFPGGTYEQYF	TGCAGCGTTGAAGATTTCCCGGGAGGTACCTACGAGCAGTACTTC
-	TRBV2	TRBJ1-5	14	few	CASSYRDRDQPQHF	TGTGCCAGCAGTTACCGGGACCGCGATCAGCCCCAGCATTTT
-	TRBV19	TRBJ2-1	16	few	CASSISRIPQNNEQFF	TGTGCCAGTAGTATATCGCGGATCCCTCAGAACAATGAGCAGTTCTTC
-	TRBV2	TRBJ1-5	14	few	CASSRGVTNQPQHF	TGTGCCAGCTCCCGGGGGGTCACTAATCAGCCCCAGCATTTT
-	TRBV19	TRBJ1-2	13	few	CASRPRDNYGYTF	TGTGCCAGTAGGCCGCGAGATAACTATGGCTACACCTTC
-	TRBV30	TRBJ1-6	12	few	CAWRGIDSPLHF	TGTGCCTGGAGAGGTATTGATTCACCCCTCCACTTT
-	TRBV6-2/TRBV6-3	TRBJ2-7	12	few	CAVLSGTYEQYF	TGTGCAGTCCTTAGCGGCACCTACGAGCAGTACTTC
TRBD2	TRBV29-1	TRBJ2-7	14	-	CSVEILAGVSEQYF	TGCAGCGTTGAAATACTAGCGGGAGTAAGCGAGCAGTACTTC
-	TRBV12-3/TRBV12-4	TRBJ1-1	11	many	CASSLSGEAFF	TGTGCCAGCAGTTTATCGGGGGAAGCTTTCTTT
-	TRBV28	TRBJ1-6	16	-	CASTLLGANHNSPLHF	TGTGCCAGCACCCTATTGGGGGCGAACCATAATTCACCCCTCCACTTT
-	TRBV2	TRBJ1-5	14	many	CASSTTYSNQPQHF	TGTGCCAGCAGTACAACGTATAGCAATCAGCCCCAGCATTTT
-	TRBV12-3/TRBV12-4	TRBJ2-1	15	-	CASRPPLQGLNEQFF	TGTGCCAGCAGGCCCCCGCTCCAGGGGCTCAATGAGCAGTTCTTC
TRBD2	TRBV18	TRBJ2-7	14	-	CASSPLAGSYEQYF	TGTGCCAGCTCACCACTAGCGGGATCGTACGAGCAGTACTTC
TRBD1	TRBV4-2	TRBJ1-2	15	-	CASSQPGQGNYGYTF	TGTGCCAGCAGCCAACCGGGACAGGGAAACTATGGCTACACCTTC
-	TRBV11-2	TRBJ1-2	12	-	CASSLASYGYTF	TGTGCCAGCAGCTTAGCCAGCTATGGCTACACCTTC
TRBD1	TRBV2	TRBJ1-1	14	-	CASPIGQGGTEAFF	TGTGCCAGTCCGATAGGGCAGGGGGGAACTGAAGCTTTCTTT
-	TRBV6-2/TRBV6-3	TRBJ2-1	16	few	CASSYSKRTTYNEQFF	TGTGCCAGCAGTTACTCGAAAAGGACAACATACAATGAGCAGTTCTTC
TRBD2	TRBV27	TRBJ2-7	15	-	CASSDGTSGTYEQYF	TGTGCCAGCAGTGACGGGACTAGCGGGACCTACGAGCAGTACTTC
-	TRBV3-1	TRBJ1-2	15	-	CASRYNGGEDYGYTF	TGTGCCAGCAGATACAACGGGGGCGAAGACTATGGCTACACCTTC
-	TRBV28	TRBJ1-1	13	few	CASSLSWLTEAFF	TGTGCCAGCAGTTTAAGTTGGCTGACTGAAGCTTTCTTT
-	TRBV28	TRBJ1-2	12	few	CASSYRQHGYTF	TGTGCCAGCAGTTACAGACAGCATGGCTACACCTTC
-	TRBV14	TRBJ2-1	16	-	CASSQNQGPILNEQFF	TGTGCCAGCAGCCAAAACCAGGGTCCAATCCTCAATGAGCAGTTCTTC
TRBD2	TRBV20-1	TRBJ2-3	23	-	CSARDQDSMGLAGGLRRTDTQYF	TGCAGTGCTAGAGACCAGGACTCCATGGGGCTAGCGGGGGGCCTTCGACGCACAGATACGCAGTATTTT
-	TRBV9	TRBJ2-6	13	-	CASSSTGANVLTF	TGTGCCAGCAGCTCAACTGGGGCCAACGTCCTGACTTTC